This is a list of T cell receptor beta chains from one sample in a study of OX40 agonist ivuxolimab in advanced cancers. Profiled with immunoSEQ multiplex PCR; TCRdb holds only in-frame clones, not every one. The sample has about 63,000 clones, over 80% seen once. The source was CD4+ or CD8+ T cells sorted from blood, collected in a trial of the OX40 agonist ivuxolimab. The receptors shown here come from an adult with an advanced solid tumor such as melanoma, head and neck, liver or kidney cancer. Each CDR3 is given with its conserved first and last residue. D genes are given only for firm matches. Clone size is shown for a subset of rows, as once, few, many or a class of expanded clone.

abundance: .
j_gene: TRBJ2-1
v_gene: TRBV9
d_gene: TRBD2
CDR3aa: CASSVDGGGAYEQFF
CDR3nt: TGTGCCAGCAGCGTAGATGGCGGGGGGGCCTATGAGCAGTTCTTC

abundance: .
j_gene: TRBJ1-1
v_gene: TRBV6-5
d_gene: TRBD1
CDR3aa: CASSYSGTGNTEAFF
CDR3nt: TGTGCCAGCAGTTACTCCGGGACAGGGAACACTGAAGCTTTCTTT

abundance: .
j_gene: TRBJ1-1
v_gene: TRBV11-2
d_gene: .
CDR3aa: CASTRSWRAEDTEAFF
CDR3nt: TGTGCCAGCACCCGCTCGTGGAGGGCGGAGGACACTGAAGCTTTCTTT

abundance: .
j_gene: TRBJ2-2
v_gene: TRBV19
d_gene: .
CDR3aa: CASIMGTGKTGELFF
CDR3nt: TGTGCCAGTATTATGGGGACGGGGAAAACCGGGGAGCTGTTTTTT

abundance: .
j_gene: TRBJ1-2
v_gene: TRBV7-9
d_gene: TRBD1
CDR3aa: CASSLEARGNYGYTF
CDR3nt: TGTGCCAGCAGCTTAGAGGCCAGGGGGAACTATGGCTACACCTTC

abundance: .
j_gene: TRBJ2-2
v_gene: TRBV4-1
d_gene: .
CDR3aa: CASSQGLNTGELFF
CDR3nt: TGCGCCAGCAGCCAGGGATTGAACACCGGGGAGCTGTTTTTT

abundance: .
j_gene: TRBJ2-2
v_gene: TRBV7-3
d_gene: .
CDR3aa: CASSRVDGPTGELFF
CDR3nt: TGTGCCAGCAGTAGAGTGGATGGTCCCACCGGGGAGCTGTTTTTT

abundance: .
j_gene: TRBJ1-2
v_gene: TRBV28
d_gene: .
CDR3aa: CASSFPGTRINYGYTF
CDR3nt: TGTGCCAGCAGTTTCCCCGGGACACGGATAAACTATGGCTACACCTTC

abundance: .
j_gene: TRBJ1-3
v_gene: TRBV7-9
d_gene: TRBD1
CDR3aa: CASTLIGTGLGNTIYF
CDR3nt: TGTGCCAGCACCCTAATCGGGACAGGGCTTGGAAACACCATATATTTT

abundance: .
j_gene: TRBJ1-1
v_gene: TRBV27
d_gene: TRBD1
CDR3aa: CASTRTGAPEAFF
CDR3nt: TGTGCCAGCACTAGGACAGGCGCTCCTGAAGCTTTCTTT

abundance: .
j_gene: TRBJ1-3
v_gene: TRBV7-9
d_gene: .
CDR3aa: CASRDPIRGNTIYF
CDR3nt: TGTGCCAGCAGAGACCCAATCCGTGGAAACACCATATATTTT

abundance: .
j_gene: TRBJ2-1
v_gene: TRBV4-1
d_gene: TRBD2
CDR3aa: CASSPIPSGGNNEQFF
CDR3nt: TGCGCCAGCAGCCCGATACCTAGCGGGGGAAACAATGAGCAGTTCTTC

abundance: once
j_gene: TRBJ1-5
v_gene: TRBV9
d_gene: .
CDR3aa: CASSFTGNSNQPQHF
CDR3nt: TGTGCCAGCAGCTTCACAGGGAATAGCAATCAGCCCCAGCATTTT

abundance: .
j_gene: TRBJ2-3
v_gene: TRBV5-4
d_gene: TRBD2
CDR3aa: CASSSLAGGPDTQYF
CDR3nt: TGTGCCAGCAGCTCACTAGCGGGAGGACCAGATACGCAGTATTTT

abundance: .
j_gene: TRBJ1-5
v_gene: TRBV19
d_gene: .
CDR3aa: CASSTPNGGMYSNQPQHF
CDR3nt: TGTGCCAGTAGTACCCCCAACGGGGGGATGTATAGCAATCAGCCCCAGCATTTT

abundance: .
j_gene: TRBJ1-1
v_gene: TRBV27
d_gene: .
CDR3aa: CASSLLGVNTEAFF
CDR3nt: TGTGCCAGCAGTTTATTAGGGGTGAACACTGAAGCTTTCTTT

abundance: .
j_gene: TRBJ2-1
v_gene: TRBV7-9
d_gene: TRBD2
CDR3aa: CASSPGTSGANSYNEQFF
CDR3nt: TGTGCCAGCAGCCCAGGGACTAGCGGGGCTAACTCCTACAATGAGCAGTTCTTC

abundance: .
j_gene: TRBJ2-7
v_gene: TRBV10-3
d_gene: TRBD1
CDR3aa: CAISELAGTDFTYEQYF
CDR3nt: TGTGCCATCAGTGAGTTGGCCGGGACAGATTTTACCTACGAGCAGTACTTC

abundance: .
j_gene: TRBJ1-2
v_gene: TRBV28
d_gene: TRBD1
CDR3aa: CASSPGGVYGYTF
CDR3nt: TGTGCCAGCAGTCCAGGGGGGGTCTATGGCTACACCTTC

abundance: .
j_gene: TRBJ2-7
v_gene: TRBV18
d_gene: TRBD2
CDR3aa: CASSPPGLAGDEQYF
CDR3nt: TGTGCCAGCTCACCTCCGGGACTAGCGGGAGACGAGCAGTACTTC

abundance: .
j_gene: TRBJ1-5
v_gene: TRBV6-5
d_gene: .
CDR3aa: CASSYSKSQPQHF
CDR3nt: TGTGCCAGCAGTTACTCGAAAAGTCAGCCCCAGCATTTT

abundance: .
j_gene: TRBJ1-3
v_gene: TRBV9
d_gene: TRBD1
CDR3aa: CASSVRERQGGGNTIYF
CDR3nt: TGTGCCAGCAGCGTAAGGGAACGGCAGGGGGGTGGAAACACCATATATTTT

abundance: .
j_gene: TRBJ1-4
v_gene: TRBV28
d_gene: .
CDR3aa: CASRSSHPNEKLFF
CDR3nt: TGTGCCAGCCGGTCAAGCCATCCTAATGAAAAACTGTTTTTT

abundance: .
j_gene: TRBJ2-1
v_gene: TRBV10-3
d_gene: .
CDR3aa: CAISEVGQWFF
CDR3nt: TGTGCCATCAGTGAGGTCGGCCAGTGGTTCTTC

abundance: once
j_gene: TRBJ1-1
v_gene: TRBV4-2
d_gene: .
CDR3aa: CASSRLPGNTEAFF
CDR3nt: TGTGCCAGCAGCCGACTCCCAGGCAACACTGAAGCTTTCTTT

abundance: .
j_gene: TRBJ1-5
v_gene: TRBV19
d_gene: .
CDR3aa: CASSIRAVNNQPQHF
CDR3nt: TGTGCCAGTAGTATAAGAGCAGTTAACAATCAGCCCCAGCATTTT

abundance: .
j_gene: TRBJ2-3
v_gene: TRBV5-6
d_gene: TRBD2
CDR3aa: CASSLAWASGTTDTQYF
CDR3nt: TGTGCCAGCAGCTTGGCATGGGCTAGCGGGACCACAGATACGCAGTATTTT

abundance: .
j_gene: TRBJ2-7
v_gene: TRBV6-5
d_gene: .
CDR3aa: CASSYNAETHEQYF
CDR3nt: TGTGCCAGCAGTTACAATGCGGAAACTCACGAGCAGTACTTC

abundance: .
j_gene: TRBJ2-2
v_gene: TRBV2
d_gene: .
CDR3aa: CASSDPGSTGELFF
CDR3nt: TGTGCCAGCAGTGACCCTGGGAGCACCGGGGAGCTGTTTTTT

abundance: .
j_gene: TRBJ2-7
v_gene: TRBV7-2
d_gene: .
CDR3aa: CASSLVVYEQYF
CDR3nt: TGTGCCAGCAGCTTAGTGGTCTACGAGCAGTACTTC

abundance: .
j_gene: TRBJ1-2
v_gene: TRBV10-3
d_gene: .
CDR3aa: CAISESGQANYGYTF
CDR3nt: TGTGCCATCAGTGAGTCTGGGCAAGCTAACTATGGCTACACCTTC

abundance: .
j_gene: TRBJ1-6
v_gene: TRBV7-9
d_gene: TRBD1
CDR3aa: CASSGGQGAYSPLHF
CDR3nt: TGTGCCAGCAGCGGCGGACAGGGGGCGTATTCACCCCTCCACTTT

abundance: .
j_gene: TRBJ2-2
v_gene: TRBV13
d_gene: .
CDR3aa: CASSLGEREVNTGELFF
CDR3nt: TGTGCCAGCAGCTTAGGGGAAAGGGAGGTGAACACCGGGGAGCTGTTTTTT

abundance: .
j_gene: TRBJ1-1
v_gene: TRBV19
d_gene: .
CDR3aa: CASSIGGGTEAFF
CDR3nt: TGTGCCAGTAGTATAGGAGGCGGAACTGAAGCTTTCTTT

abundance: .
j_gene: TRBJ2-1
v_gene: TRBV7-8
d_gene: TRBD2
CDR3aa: CASSLASSGYNEQFF
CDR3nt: TGTGCCAGCAGCTTAGCATCTAGCGGGTACAATGAGCAGTTCTTC

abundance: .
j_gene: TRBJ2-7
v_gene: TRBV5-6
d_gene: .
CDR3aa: CASSTLAYYAYEQYF
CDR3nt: TGTGCCAGCAGCACCCTAGCTTACTATGCCTACGAGCAGTACTTC

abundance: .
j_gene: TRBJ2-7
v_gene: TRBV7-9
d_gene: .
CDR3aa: CASSLTGSEQYF
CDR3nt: TGTGCCAGCAGCTTAACAGGCAGCGAGCAGTACTTC

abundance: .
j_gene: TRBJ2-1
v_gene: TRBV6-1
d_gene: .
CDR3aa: CATSDPGRDDEQFF
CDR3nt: TGTGCCACCTCGGACCCGGGACGCGACGATGAGCAGTTCTTC